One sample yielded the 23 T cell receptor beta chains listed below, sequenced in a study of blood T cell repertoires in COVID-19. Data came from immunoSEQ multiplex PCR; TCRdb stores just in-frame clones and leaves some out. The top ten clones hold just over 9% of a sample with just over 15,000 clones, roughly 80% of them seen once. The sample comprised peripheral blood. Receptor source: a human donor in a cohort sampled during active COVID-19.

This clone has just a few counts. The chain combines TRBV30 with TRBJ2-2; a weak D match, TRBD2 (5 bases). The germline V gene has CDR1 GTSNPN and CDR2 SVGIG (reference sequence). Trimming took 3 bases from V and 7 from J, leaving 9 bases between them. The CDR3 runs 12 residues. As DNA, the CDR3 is TGTGCCTGGAGGCCGGGAAACGGGGAGCTGTTTTTT. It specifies CAWRPGNGELFF.

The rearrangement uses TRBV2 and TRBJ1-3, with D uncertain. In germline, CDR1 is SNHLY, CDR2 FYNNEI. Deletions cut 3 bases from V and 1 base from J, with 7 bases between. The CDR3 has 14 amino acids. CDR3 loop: CASSDSGSGNTIYF. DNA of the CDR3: TGTGCCAGCAGTGATTCAGGTTCTGGAAACACCATATATTTT.

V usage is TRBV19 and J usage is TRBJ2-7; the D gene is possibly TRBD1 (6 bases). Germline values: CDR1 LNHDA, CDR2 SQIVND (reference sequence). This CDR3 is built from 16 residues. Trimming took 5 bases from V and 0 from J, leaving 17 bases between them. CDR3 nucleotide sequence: TGTGCCAGTAGTTCCCCTAGGGGGAAGAGCTCCTACGAGCAGTACTTC. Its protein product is CASSSPRGKSSYEQYF. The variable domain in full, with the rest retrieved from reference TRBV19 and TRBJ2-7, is DGGITQSPKYLFRKEGQNVTLSCEQNLNHDAMYWYRQDPGQGLRLIYYSQIVNDFQKGDIAEGYSVSREKKESFPLTVTSAQKNPTAFYLCASSSPRGKSSYEQYFGPGTRLTVT.

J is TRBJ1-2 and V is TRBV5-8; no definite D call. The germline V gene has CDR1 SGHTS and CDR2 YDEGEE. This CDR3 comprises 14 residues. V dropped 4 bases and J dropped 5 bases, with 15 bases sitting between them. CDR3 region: CASSPWETAYGYTF. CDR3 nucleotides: TGTGCCAGCAGCCCTTGGGAGACGGCATATGGCTACACCTTC.

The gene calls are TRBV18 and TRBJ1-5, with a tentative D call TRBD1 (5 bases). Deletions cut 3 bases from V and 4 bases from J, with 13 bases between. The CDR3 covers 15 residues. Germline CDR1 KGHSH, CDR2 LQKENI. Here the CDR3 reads CASSPLGGENQPQHF. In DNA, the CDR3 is TGTGCCAGCTCACCCCTTGGGGGGGAAAATCAGCCCCAGCATTTT.

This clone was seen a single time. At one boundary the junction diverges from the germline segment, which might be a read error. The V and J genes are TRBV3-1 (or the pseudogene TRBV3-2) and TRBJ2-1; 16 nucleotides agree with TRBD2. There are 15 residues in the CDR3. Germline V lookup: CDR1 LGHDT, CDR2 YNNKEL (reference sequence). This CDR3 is CASNQAGTSGRAQFF. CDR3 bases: TGTGCCAGCAACCAAGCTGGGACTAGCGGGAGGGCGCAGTTCTTC.

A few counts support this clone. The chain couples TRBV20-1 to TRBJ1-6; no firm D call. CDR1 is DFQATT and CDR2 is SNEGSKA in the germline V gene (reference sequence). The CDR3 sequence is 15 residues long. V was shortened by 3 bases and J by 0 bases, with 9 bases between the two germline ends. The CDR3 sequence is CSASADSSYNSPLHF. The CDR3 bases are TGCAGTGCTAGTGCTGATAGCTCCTATAATTCACCCCTCCACTTT.

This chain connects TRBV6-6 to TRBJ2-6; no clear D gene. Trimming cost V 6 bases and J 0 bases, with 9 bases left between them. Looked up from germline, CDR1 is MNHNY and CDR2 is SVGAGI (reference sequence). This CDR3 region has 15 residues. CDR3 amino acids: CASRHENSGANVLTF. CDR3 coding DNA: TGTGCCAGCAGGCACGAGAACTCTGGGGCCAACGTCCTGACTTTC.

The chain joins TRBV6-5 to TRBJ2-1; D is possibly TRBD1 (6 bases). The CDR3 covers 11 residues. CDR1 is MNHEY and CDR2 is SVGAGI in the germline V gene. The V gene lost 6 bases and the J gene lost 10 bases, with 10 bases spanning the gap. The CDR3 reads CASSGTQEQFF. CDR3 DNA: TGTGCCAGCAGCGGGACACAAGAGCAGTTCTTC.

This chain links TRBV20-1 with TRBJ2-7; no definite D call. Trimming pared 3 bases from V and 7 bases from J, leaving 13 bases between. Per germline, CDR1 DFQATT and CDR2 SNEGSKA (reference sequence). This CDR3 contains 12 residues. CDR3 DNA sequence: TGCAGTGCTAGTAAGCCCAGGATGGAGCAGTACTTC. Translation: CSASKPRMEQYF.

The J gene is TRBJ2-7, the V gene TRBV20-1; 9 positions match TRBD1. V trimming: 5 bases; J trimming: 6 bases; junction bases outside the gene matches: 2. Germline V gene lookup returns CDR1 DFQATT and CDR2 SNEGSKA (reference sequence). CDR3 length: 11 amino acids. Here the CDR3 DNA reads TGCAGTGCTTGGACAGGGGTCGAGCAGTACTTC. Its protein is CSAWTGVEQYF.

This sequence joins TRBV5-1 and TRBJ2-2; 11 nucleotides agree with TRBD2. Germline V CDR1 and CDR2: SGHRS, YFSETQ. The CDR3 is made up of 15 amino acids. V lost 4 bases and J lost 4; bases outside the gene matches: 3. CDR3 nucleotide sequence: TGCGCCAGCAGCCTCGGGACTAGCGGCACCGGGGAGCTGTTTTTT. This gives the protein CASSLGTSGTGELFF.

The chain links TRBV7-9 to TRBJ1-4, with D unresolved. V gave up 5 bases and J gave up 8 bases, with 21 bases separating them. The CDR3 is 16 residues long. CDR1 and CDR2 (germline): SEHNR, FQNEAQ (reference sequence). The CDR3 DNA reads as TGTGCCAGCAGCACTAGTGAGAGTTGGATGGGGGAAAAACTGTTTTTT. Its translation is CASSTSESWMGEKLFF.

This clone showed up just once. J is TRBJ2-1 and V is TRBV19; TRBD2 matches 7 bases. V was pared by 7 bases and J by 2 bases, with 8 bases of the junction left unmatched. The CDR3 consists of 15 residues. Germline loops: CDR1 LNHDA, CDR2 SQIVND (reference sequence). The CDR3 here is CASTPTGGAYNEQFF. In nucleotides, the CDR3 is TGTGCCAGTACCCCTACGGGGGGAGCCTACAATGAGCAGTTCTTC.

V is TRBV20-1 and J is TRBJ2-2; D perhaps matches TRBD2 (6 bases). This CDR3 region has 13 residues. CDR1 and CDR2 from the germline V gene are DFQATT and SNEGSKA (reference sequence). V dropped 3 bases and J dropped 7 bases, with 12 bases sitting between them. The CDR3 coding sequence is TGCAGTGCTAGTTCGGGGGAGGTCGGGGAGCTGTTTTTT. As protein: CSASSGEVGELFF.

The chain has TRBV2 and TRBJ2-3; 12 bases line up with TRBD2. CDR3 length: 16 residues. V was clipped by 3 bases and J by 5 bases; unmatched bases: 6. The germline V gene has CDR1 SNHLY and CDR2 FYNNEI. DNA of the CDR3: TGTGCCAGCAGTGATAAGACTAGCGGGAGTGGAGATACGCAGTATTTT. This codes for CASSDKTSGSGDTQYF.

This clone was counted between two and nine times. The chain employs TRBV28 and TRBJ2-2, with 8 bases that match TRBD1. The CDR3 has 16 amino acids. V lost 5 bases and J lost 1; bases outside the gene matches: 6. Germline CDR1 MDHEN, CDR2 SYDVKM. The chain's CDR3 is CASSPGQGWNTGELFF. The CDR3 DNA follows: TGTGCCAGCAGTCCTGGACAGGGATGGAACACCGGGGAGCTGTTTTTT.

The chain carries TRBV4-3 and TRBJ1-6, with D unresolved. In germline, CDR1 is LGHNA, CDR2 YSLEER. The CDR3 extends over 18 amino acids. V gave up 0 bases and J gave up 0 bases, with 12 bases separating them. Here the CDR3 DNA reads TGCGCCAGCAGCCAAGATTACGGTAAAAGCTCCTATAATTCACCCCTCCACTTT. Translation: CASSQDYGKSSYNSPLHF.

The CDR3 DNA sequence: TGTGCCAGCAGCGAAGGTGGGGGCTGGGGCTACACCTTC. Protein product: CASSEGGGWGYTF. V usage is TRBV11-2 and J usage is TRBJ1-2; perhaps TRBD1 as D (6 bases). V was trimmed by 5 bases and J by 8 bases, leaving 15 bases between them. CDR1 SGHAT and CDR2 FQNNGV come from the germline V gene. CDR3 length: 13 residues. Full variable domain (missing parts from reference TRBV11-2 and TRBJ1-2): EAGVAQSPRYKIIEKRQSVAFWCNPISGHATLYWYQQILGQGPKLLIQFQNNGVVDDSQLPKDRFSAERLKGVDSTLKIQPAKLEDSAVYLCASSEGGGWGYTFGSGTRLTVV.

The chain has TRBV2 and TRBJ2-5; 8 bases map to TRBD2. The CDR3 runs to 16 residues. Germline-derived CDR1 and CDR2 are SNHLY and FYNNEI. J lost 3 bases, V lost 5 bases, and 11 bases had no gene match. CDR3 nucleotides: TGTGCCAGCAGTCGGAGCGGGGGCAATCGAAAAGAGACCCAGTACTTC. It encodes CASSRSGGNRKETQYF.

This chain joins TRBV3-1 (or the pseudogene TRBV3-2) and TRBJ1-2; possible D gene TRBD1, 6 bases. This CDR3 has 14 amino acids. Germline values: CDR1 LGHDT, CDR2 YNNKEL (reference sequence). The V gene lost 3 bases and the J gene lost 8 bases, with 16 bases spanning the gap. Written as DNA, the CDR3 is TGTGCCAGCAGCCAGGGAGACAGGCAAGCGGGCTACACCTTC. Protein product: CASSQGDRQAGYTF.

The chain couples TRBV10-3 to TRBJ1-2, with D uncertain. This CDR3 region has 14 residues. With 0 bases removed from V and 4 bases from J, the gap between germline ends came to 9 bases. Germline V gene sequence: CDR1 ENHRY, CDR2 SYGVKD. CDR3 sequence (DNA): TGTGCCATCAGTGAGTCAGGAGGCCCCTATGGCTACACCTTC. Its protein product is CAISESGGPYGYTF.

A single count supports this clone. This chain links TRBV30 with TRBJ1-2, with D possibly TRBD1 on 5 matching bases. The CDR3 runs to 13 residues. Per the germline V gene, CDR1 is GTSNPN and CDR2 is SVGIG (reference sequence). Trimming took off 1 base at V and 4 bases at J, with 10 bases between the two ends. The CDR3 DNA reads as TGTGCCTGGAGTGCCGGGGGGAGCTATGGCTACACCTTC. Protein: CAWSAGGSYGYTF.